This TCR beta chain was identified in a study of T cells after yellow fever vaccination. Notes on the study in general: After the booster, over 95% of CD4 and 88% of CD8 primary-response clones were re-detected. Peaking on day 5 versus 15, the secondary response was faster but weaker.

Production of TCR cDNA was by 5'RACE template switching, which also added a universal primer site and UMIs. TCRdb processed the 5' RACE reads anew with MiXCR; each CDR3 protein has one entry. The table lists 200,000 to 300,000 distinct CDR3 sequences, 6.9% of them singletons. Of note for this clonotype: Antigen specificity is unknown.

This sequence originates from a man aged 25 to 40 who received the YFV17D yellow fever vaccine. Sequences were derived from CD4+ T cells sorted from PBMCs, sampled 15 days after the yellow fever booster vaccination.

The CDR3 nucleotides read TGTGCCATCGGACTCGAGACCCAGTACTTC. Residues: CAIGLETQYF. The chain couples TRBV15 to TRBJ2-5; D possibly corresponds to TRBD2 (5 bases). V was trimmed by 10 bases and J by 5 bases, leaving 8 bases between them. This CDR3 spans 10 amino acids. Germline-derived CDR1 and CDR2 are LNHNV and YYDKDF (reference sequence).